Each of the 28 T cell receptor beta chains below was sequenced from the same sample in a study of blood T cell repertoires in COVID-19 (dated by TCRdb to the early 2020s). To prepare the library, the immunoSEQ multiplex PCR assay was applied. This immuneACCESS table, as held by TCRdb, lists in-frame sequences with V and J called but not all clones. Of the missing ones, under half trace to an unresolved V gene in checked studies; the others have no known cause. This sample holds about 140,000 clones; approximately 89% were observed only once. The ten largest clones represent 1.5% to 2% of the sample. Specimen: peripheral blood. These receptors were obtained from a human donor in a cohort sampled during active COVID-19.

This chain links TRBV27 with TRBJ2-3; TRBD1 aligns across 8 bases. Germline V gene data show CDR1 as MNHEY and CDR2 as SMNVEV (reference sequence). This CDR3 region has 17 residues. Trimming at V came to 4 bases and at J to 2 bases, leaving 11 bases not matched to a gene. The CDR3 DNA sequence: TGTGCCAGCAGTTGGGAGACAGGGGCCCCCCTCACAGATACGCAGTATTTT. This encodes CASSWETGAPLTDTQYF.

The genes are TRBV14 and TRBJ2-1; 10 bases are a match to TRBD2. The CDR3 runs 16 residues. CDR1 SGHDN and CDR2 FVKESK come from the germline V gene. Trimming took 4 bases from V and 1 from J; bases not matched to a gene: 4. CDR3 loop: CASSPLAGVSYNEQFF. The CDR3 bases are TGTGCCAGCAGCCCTCTAGCGGGGGTTTCCTACAATGAGCAGTTCTTC.

This clone was recorded only once. The chain joins TRBV19 to TRBJ2-2; 8 bases align to TRBD1. The CDR3 covers 15 residues. The germline V gene has CDR1 LNHDA and CDR2 SQIVND (reference sequence). V gave up 5 bases and J gave up 4 bases; unmatched junction bases: 6. In DNA, the CDR3 is TGTGCCAGTAGTGGTCAGGGGGCCCTCACCGGGGAGCTGTTTTTT. Protein sequence: CASSGQGALTGELFF.

This CDR3 is CASSLDRMTQETQYF. The CDR3 nucleotides are TGTGCCAGCAGCTTAGACAGGATGACCCAAGAGACCCAGTACTTC. The chain joins TRBV7-9 to TRBJ2-5; TRBD1 might be the D (5 bases). Germline values: CDR1 SEHNR, CDR2 FQNEAQ (reference sequence). This CDR3 region has 15 residues. The germline V and J ends were trimmed by 1 base and 1 base, with 10 bases remaining between them. Combining the CDR3 with reference TRBV7-9 and TRBJ2-5 gives the whole variable domain DTGVSQNPRHKITKRGQNVTFRCDPISEHNRLYWYRQTLGQGPEFLTYFQNEAQLEKSRLLSDRFSAERPKGSFSTLEIQRTEQGDSAMYLCASSLDRMTQETQYFGPGTRLLVL.

The chain uses TRBV6-2 or TRBV6-3 and TRBJ2-3; 8 bases align to TRBD2. Germline assignment: CDR1 MNHEY and CDR2 SVGEGT. The V and J ends lost 2 bases and 4 bases, in that order; junction bases with no gene match: 5. The CDR3 covers 15 residues. CDR3 bases: TGTGCCAGCAGTTACCGACGCGGGGGGCCAGATACGCAGTATTTT. Amino acid sequence: CASSYRRGGPDTQYF.

This clone was seen once. The V gene is TRBV15, the J gene TRBJ2-7, with 10 positions matching TRBD2. J lost 2 bases, V lost 5 bases, and 6 bases had no gene match. This CDR3 is 15 amino acids long. Germline-derived CDR1 and CDR2 are LNHNV and YYDKDF (reference sequence). CDR3: CATSFTSGVAYEQYF. CDR3 sequence (DNA): TGTGCCACCAGCTTCACTAGCGGGGTTGCCTACGAGCAGTACTTC.

This clone occurred once. The CDR3 loop reads CARRRQFDSGNTIYF. In nucleotides, the CDR3 is TGTGCCAGAAGGAGACAGTTCGACTCTGGAAACACCATATATTTT. This rearrangement joins TRBV19 to TRBJ1-3; perhaps TRBD1 as D (5 bases). The CDR3 contains 15 residues. The V gene's germline CDR1 is LNHDA and CDR2 SQIVND (reference sequence). V was pared by 9 bases and J by 0 bases, with 15 bases between.

J is TRBJ1-4 and V is TRBV5-8; D may be TRBD1 (5 bases). CDR1 and CDR2 from the germline V gene are SGHTS and YDEGEE. This CDR3 contains 15 residues. Trimming removed 0 bases at V and 3 bases at J, with 9 bases between. The CDR3 sequence is CASSLGQGANEKLFF. In DNA, the CDR3 is TGTGCCAGCAGCTTGGGGCAGGGTGCTAATGAAAAACTGTTTTTT.

The chain joins TRBV4-3 to TRBJ2-3, with 8 nucleotides matching TRBD1. J gave up 3 bases and V 1 base, and 12 bases lay outside the gene matches. Germline-derived CDR1 and CDR2 are LGHNA and YSLEER. This CDR3 region has 18 residues. The CDR3 is CASSQATTGRGLTDTQYF. In nucleotides, the CDR3 is TGCGCCAGCAGCCAAGCCACAACGGGCAGGGGGCTTACAGATACGCAGTATTTT.

As concerns this clone: The sample contains more than one DNA sequence encoding this CDR3. This sequence joins TRBV5-1 and TRBJ1-1; D is unresolved. Germline loops: CDR1 SGHRS, CDR2 YFSETQ. Trimming cost V 2 bases and J 2 bases, with 7 bases left between them. This CDR3 has 13 residues. The CDR3 is CASSFSGNTEAFF. The CDR3 DNA is TGCGCCAGCAGCTTTTCAGGAAACACTGAAGCTTTCTTT.

The chain joins TRBV13 to TRBJ1-2; 7 bases align to TRBD1. V was clipped by 0 bases and J by 0 bases; unmatched bases: 4. The CDR3 has 16 amino acids. Germline values: CDR1 PRHDT, CDR2 FYEKMQ (reference sequence). The CDR3 reads CASSLGPGTANYGYTF. In DNA form, the CDR3 reads TGTGCCAGCAGCTTAGGCCCCGGGACAGCTAACTATGGCTACACCTTC.

The V gene is TRBV7-9, the J gene TRBJ1-6; 8 bases agree with TRBD1. CDR1 and CDR2 (germline): SEHNR, FQNEAQ (reference sequence). Trimming took 1 base from V and 10 from J; bases not matched to a gene: 3. The CDR3 runs 14 residues. Written as DNA, the CDR3 is TGTGCCAGCAGCTTAGGGACAGGGACATCACCCCTCCACTTT. Translation gives CASSLGTGTSPLHF.

V is TRBV27 and J is TRBJ1-2, with D possibly matching TRBD1 (6 bases). The V end was cut by 2 bases, the J end by 4 bases, with 11 bases between. The CDR3 has 14 residues. Germline V gene lookup returns CDR1 MNHEY and CDR2 SMNVEV (reference sequence). CDR3 coding DNA: TGTGCCAGCAGTTTACGACAGGAGGTCTATGGCTACACCTTC. Translation: CASSLRQEVYGYTF.

This chain connects TRBV4-2 to TRBJ2-1, with 16 bases identical to TRBD2. CDR1 LGHNA and CDR2 YNFKEQ come from the germline V gene. CDR3 length equals 15 residues. Losses at the gene ends were 3 bases for V and 8 bases for J; bases not matched to a gene: 1. CDR3 amino acids: CASSQGLAGGDEQFF. CDR3 DNA sequence: TGTGCCAGCAGCCAGGGACTAGCGGGGGGGGATGAGCAGTTCTTC.

The chain employs TRBV6-5 and TRBJ1-6, with 7 bases identical to TRBD1. Germline V gene data show CDR1 as MNHEY and CDR2 as SVGAGI. CDR3 length: 14 amino acids. J was trimmed by 7 bases and V by 5 bases; bases with no gene match: 5. The CDR3 is CASSPDRANSPLHF. CDR3 nucleotide sequence: TGTGCCAGCAGTCCCGACAGGGCCAATTCACCCCTCCACTTT.

This chain uses TRBV7-3 with TRBJ2-5; no definite D call. The CDR3 length is 15 residues. Germline assignment: CDR1 SGHTA and CDR2 FQGTGA. The germline V and J ends were trimmed by 5 bases and 2 bases, with 15 bases remaining between them. CDR3 coding DNA: TGTGCCAGCAGCCCTACTGGCGGATCACAAGAGACCCAGTACTTC. Encoded protein: CASSPTGGSQETQYF. The complete variable domain, with remaining parts taken from reference TRBV7-3 and TRBJ2-5, reads GAGVSQTPSNKVTEKGKYVELRCDPISGHTALYWYRQSLGQGPEFLIYFQGTGAADDSGLPNDRFFAVRPEGSVSTLKIQRTERGDSAVYLCASSPTGGSQETQYFGPGTRLLVL.

The chain employs TRBV18 and TRBJ1-5; no reliable D call. Trimming stripped 1 base from V and 7 bases from J, with 8 bases between. Germline assignment: CDR1 KGHSH and CDR2 LQKENI. CDR3 length: 13 amino acids. This chain's CDR3 is CASSPHREQPQHF. The CDR3 nucleotides are TGTGCCAGCTCACCACATCGGGAACAGCCCCAGCATTTT.

The V call is TRBV7-3, the J call TRBJ2-2; 9 bases are shared with TRBD2. This CDR3 region has 16 residues. V lost 0 bases and J lost 4; bases outside the gene matches: 3. Germline lookup yields CDR1 SGHTA and CDR2 FQGTGA. As DNA, the CDR3 is TGTGCCAGCAGCTTAACCGGGACTAGCTTCACCGGGGAGCTGTTTTTT. It yields the protein CASSLTGTSFTGELFF.

The chain is built from TRBV19 and TRBJ2-3, with 7 positions matching TRBD1. The CDR3 contains 16 residues. Germline V CDR1 and CDR2: LNHDA, SQIVND (reference sequence). V lost 7 bases to trimming and J lost 6 bases; unmatched junction nucleotides: 16. The CDR3 bases are TGTGCCAGTAATAAAGGACAGGCCTCGTCCATGGATACGCAGTATTTT. Translation: CASNKGQASSMDTQYF.

V gene TRBV5-1 combines with J gene TRBJ2-5; D gene unclear. CDR1 SGHRS and CDR2 YFSETQ come from the germline V gene. The CDR3 length is 15 residues. Trimming removed 7 bases at V and 2 bases at J, with 18 bases between. The CDR3 loop is CASRLHPAAQETQYF. As DNA, the CDR3 is TGCGCCAGCCGACTCCACCCGGCGGCTCAAGAGACCCAGTACTTC. The full variable domain, with the rest looked up from reference TRBV5-1 and TRBJ2-5, is KAGVTQTPRYLIKTRGQQVTLSCSPISGHRSVSWYQQTPGQGLQFLFEYFSETQRNKGNFPGRFSGRQFSNSRSEMNVSTLELGDSALYLCASRLHPAAQETQYFGPGTRLLVL.

This chain links TRBV9 with TRBJ2-1; 12 nucleotides align to TRBD2. Germline CDR1 reads SGDLS; CDR2 reads YYNGEE. V was clipped by 1 base and J by 5 bases; unmatched bases: 7. This CDR3 contains 17 residues. CDR3 protein: CASSVLLAGGPHNEQFF. The DNA of the CDR3 is TGTGCCAGCAGCGTACTTCTAGCGGGGGGGCCGCACAATGAGCAGTTCTTC.

V and J are TRBV10-2 and TRBJ2-3; TRBD2 is a possible D gene (5 bases). This CDR3 comprises 14 residues. V shed 7 bases and J shed 2 bases, with 13 bases lying between them. Per germline, CDR1 WSHSY and CDR2 SAAADI. CDR3 loop: CASTITRFTDTQYF. The CDR3 DNA reads TGCGCCAGCACTATTACTAGGTTCACAGATACGCAGTATTTT.

This clone was found a few times. The chain joins TRBV6-5 to TRBJ1-3; D might be TRBD1 (5 bases). There are 13 residues in the CDR3. V dropped 5 bases and J dropped 2 bases, with 7 bases sitting between them. Germline V CDR1 and CDR2: MNHEY, SVGAGI. The CDR3 bases are TGTGCCAGCAGTCGACAGACTGGAAACACCATATATTTT. This translates into CASSRQTGNTIYF.

In its sample, this clone was seen a few times. The chain couples TRBV7-3 to TRBJ2-2; no definite D call. V was shortened by 2 bases and J by 4 bases, with 5 bases between the two germline ends. The CDR3 length is 13 residues. Germline V gives CDR1 SGHTA, CDR2 FQGTGA. CDR3: CASSLLGTGELFF. The CDR3 nucleotides read TGTGCCAGCAGCTTACTAGGCACCGGGGAGCTGTTTTTT.

The chain joins TRBV19 to TRBJ1-1; 9 bases match TRBD1. V dropped 5 bases and J dropped 5; count of bases not matched to a gene: 9. There are 15 residues in the CDR3. In germline, CDR1 is LNHDA, CDR2 SQIVND (reference sequence). CDR3 sequence: CASSPGQGYSTEAFF. The CDR3 coding sequence is TGTGCCAGTAGTCCTGGACAGGGGTATTCTACTGAAGCTTTCTTT.

The chain uses TRBV5-5 and TRBJ1-4; D not certain. The germline V gene has CDR1 SGHKS and CDR2 YYEKEE (reference sequence). There are 14 residues in the CDR3. The ends were cut back, 3 bases at V and 6 bases at J, with 12 bases in the middle. CDR3 amino acids: CASSSPDLDEKLFF. CDR3 in DNA: TGTGCCAGCAGCTCCCCGGACTTGGATGAAAAACTGTTTTTT.

The chain recombines TRBV29-1 with TRBJ1-2; D gene unclear. The CDR3 runs to 12 residues. The germline CDR1 and CDR2 sequences are SQVTM and ANQGSEA. Trimming stripped 0 bases from V and 4 bases from J, with 6 bases between. The DNA of the CDR3 is TGCAGCGTTGAAGAGGGGAGCTATGGCTACACCTTC. Translating gives CSVEEGSYGYTF.

The rearrangement joins TRBV7-2 to TRBJ2-3; TRBD2 matches 7 bases. The CDR3 is 17 residues long. Trimming took 2 bases from V and 2 from J; bases not matched to a gene: 10. CDR1 is SGHTA, CDR2 FQGNSA, per germline. The CDR3 protein is CASSLSVRAGVTDTQYF. CDR3 nucleotides: TGTGCCAGCAGCTTAAGTGTTCGGGCGGGGGTCACAGATACGCAGTATTTT.